This T cell receptor beta chain was observed in a study of cytomegalovirus exposure and HLA in healthy donors. As for the study in general: Earlier results showed approximately 110 million unique TCR beta sequences derived from around 170 million T cells.

Looked up from germline, CDR1 is SGDLS and CDR2 is YYNGEE. V was cut by 1 base and J by 0 bases, with 2 bases left in between. The CDR3 runs to 14 residues. Primers for the PCR totalled 60 Vbeta and 13 Jbeta. Sequenced by immunoSEQ multiplex PCR; TCRdb stores in-frame clones only, minus some. This table has roughly 130,000 clones, more than 80% appearing once. Sequences were obtained from PBMCs. This clonotype originated in a man in his thirties or forties in good health and CMV-seronegative. The chain combines TRBV9 with TRBJ2-6; the D is unclear. DNA of the CDR3: TGTGCCAGCAGCGTACTCTCTGGGGCCAACGTCCTGACTTTC. It is translated as CASSVLSGANVLTF.